This T cell receptor (beta chain) was found in a study of shared clonotypes between healthy human individuals (dated by TCRdb to between 2020 and 2021). For the wider study: The cohort comprised two women and a few men aged 18 to 49 years. Per donor, three plates each were used for CD4 naive and CD4 memory, two for CD8 naive, and one for CD8 memory. Libraries were prepared and TCR repertoires were sequenced by different laboratories using diverse techniques, in order to increase sequencing depth and limit assay-specific biases. To estimate repertoire size and how much clonotype sharing occurs between individuals, the study deeply sequenced the blood TCR repertoires of five healthy adults. Per donor, leukapheresis produced somewhere between about 0.8 and 9.5 billion PBMCs.

The donors were healthy, HIV-negative adults with no recently reported acute infections or vaccinations. All donors were Caucasian adults living in Nashville, Tennessee, USA. CD4+ T cells were enriched through magnetic negative selection, after which naive cells were positively selected on CD45RA and the remaining negative fraction served as the memory subset. Blood was obtained by leukapheresis, after which PBMCs were separated by Ficoll-Histopaque density gradient centrifugation and cryopreserved in liquid nitrogen vapor phase. Analytical flow cytometry was used to check the purity and quantity of each magnetically sorted T cell population. From each sorted fraction, genomic DNA was isolated and quantified by UV absorbance on a Nanodrop 2000c. V gives up 7 bases and J gives up 0 bases, and the segment between their germline ends measures 7 bases. From cysteine to phenylalanine, the CDR3 is 13 amino acids long. The sequence is cut down to CDR3 DNA, 39 bases in frame from base 1. CDR1 is given as MNHEY and CDR2 as SMNVEV, both from the germline V gene (reference sequence).

In the case of this clone: Its antigen target is currently unknown. Per-base quality was not reported, and no clone a single base away is much larger than it.

Using the deep immunoSEQ assay, TCR CDR3 regions were amplified from genomic DNA by multiplex PCR. Extracted genomic DNA from each cell subset was distributed evenly across all wells of several immunoSEQ 96-well plates, and each plate was treated as a replicate. Each replicate PCR for sorted subsets received about 200 ng genomic DNA, equal to some 32,000 T cell genomes. Purified libraries were measured with a Qubit 3.0 fluorometer, size-checked on a Bioanalyzer 2100, and measured again with the KAPA Library Quantification kit. A separate single-read 150-cycle Illumina NextSeq 550 flow cell was used to sequence each immunoSEQ 96-well plate. As for the original processing: Because only junctional sequences without quality scores were contained in the immunoSEQ output, filtering matching that applied to full-length reads could not be performed. Sequences were annotated with PyIR, a Python wrapper for IgBLAST v1.9, using IMGT germline references to assign V/J genes and CDR3. Any read was removed if the V/J assignment was weak (E-value above 1e-6), the CDR3 was missing, or the read contained stop codons, out-of-frame junctions, or ambiguous translated residues. V3J clonotypes were defined as sequences sharing an identical inferred V gene, J gene, and CDR3 amino acid sequence. Percentage overlap between repertoires was computed as shared unique clonotypes divided by the size of the smaller repertoire. Repertoire richness was assessed with RTK rarefaction, the Chao1 estimator, and Recon v2.1 estimates of unobserved clonotypes. For all TCRbeta clonotypes obtained by the gDNA method from a handful of donors, generation probabilities were computed with OLGA. As stored in TCRdb, this immuneACCESS dataset retains in-frame rearrangements with V and J assigned. A fraction of the clones does not appear; measured against another copy, unresolved V genes explain less than half of the discrepancy, and the remainder lacks a known reason. V, J and clone size are those of that table, while D and trimming were read from the DNA. In this sample the table shows about 1.5 million clones, 95% to 99% of which occur a single time. The ten top clones hold 0.4% to 0.45% of the sample.

Here is what the overall study found, with its caveats: The genetic and exposure-history diversity represented was limited by the small number of donors. Higher generation probabilities were observed for clonotypes shared by all four sorted-subset donors than for non-shared clonotypes. Larger estimated clonotype richness was generally found for naive subsets than for memory subsets. Sampling was limited to blood, and TCR repertoires in tissue likely differ from TCR repertoires in blood. Pairwise subsampling indicated that sequencing depth was expected to affect the degree of clonotype sharing among donors. Incomplete sequencing was indicated by rarefaction of sorted-subset datasets, despite the large sequencing depth. When a few donors were compared, the shared fraction of clonotypes was approximately 5% for naive CD4, less than 4% for naive CD8, about 2.4% for memory CD4, and around 0.4% for memory CD8.

The sequence links TRBV27 to TRBJ2-4; possibly the D gene is TRBD1, per 6 matching bases. Sequenced input: naive CD4+ T cells sorted from blood. Read against the paper, the sample's cell subset or site label means: CD45RA+ positively selected. The receptor was isolated from a man aged 25 to 40 in good health. The CDR3 sequence is CASKGVAKNIQYF. The sequenced DNA: TGTGCCAGCAAGGGGGTAGCCAAAAACATTCAGTACTTC.